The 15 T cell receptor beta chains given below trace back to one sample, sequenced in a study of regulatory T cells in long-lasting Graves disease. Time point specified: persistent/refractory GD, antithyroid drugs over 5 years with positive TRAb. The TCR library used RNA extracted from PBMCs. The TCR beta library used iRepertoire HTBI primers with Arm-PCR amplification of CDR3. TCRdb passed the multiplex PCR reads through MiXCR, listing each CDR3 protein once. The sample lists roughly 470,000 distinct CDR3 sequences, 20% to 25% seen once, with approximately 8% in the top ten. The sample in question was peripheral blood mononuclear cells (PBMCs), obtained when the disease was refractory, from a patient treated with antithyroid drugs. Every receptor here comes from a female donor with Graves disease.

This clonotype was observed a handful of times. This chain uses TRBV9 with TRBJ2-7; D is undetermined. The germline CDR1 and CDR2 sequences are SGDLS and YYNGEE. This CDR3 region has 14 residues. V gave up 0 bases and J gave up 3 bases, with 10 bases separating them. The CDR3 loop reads CASSVDDGFYEQYF. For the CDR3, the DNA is TGTGCCAGCAGCGTAGATGACGGGTTCTACGAGCAGTACTTC.

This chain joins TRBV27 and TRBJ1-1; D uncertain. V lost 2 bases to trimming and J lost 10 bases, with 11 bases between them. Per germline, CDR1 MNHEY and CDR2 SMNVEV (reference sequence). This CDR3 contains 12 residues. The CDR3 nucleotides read TGTGCCAGCAGTTTACCCGGAAATCGAGCTTTCTTT. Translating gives CASSLPGNRAFF.

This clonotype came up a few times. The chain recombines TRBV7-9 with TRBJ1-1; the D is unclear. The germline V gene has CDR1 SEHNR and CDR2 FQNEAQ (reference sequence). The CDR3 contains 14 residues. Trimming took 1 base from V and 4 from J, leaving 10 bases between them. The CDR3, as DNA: TGTGCCAGCAGCTTAGAGGGTATCAGCACTGAAGCTTTCTTT. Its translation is CASSLEGISTEAFF.

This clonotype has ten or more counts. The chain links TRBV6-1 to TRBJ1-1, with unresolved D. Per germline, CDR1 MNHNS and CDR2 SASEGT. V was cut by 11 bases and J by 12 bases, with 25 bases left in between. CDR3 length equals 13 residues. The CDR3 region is CASVQTSSRGTFF. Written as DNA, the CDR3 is TGTGCCTCAGTTCAAACTAGTTCGAGAGGAACTTTCTTT.

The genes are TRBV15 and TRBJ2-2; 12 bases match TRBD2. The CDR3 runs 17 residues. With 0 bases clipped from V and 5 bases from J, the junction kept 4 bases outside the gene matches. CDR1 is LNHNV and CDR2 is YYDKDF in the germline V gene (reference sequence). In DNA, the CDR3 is TGTGCCACCAGCAGAGATAGACTAGCGGGAGTGACCGGGGAGCTGTTTTTT. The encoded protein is CATSRDRLAGVTGELFF.

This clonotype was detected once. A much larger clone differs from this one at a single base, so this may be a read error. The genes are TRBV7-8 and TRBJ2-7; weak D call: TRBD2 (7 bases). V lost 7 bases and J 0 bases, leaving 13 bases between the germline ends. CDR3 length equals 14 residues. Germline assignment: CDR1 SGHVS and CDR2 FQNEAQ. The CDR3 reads CASKKRDTSYEQYF. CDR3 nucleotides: TGTGCCAGCAAGAAGCGGGACACCTCCTACGAGCAGTACTTC.

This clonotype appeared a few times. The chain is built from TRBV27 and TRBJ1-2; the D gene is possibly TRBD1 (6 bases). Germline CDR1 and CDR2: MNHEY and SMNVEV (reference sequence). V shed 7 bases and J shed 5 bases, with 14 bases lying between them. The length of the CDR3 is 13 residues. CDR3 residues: CASKAPGEYGYTF. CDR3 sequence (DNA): TGTGCCAGCAAAGCCCCAGGGGAGTATGGCTACACCTTC.

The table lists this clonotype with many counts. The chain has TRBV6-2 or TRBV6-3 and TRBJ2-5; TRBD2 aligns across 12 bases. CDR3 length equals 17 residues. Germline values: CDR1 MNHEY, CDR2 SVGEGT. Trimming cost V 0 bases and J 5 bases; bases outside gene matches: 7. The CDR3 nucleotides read TGTGCCAGCAGTTACTCGACTAGCGGGAGCCGGGGGGAGACCCAGTACTTC. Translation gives CASSYSTSGSRGETQYF.

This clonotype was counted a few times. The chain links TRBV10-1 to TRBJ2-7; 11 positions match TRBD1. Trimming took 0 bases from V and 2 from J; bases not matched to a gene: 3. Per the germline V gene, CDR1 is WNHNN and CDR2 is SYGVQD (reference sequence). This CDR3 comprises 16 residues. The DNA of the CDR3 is TGCGCCAGCAGTGAGTCGCGGACAGGGGGCCCCTACGAGCAGTACTTC. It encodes CASSESRTGGPYEQYF.

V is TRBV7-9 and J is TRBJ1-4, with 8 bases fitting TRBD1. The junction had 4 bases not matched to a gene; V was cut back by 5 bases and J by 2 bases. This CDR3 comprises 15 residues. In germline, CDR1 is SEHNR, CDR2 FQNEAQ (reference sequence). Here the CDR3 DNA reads TGTGCCAGCAGCGGACGGACAGGGACTAATGAAAAACTGTTTTTT. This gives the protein CASSGRTGTNEKLFF.

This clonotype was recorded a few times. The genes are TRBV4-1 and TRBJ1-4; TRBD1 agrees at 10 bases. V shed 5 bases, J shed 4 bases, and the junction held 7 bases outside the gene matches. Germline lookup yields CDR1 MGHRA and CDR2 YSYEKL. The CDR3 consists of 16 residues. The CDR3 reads CASSSGQGKNNEKLFF. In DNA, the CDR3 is TGCGCCAGCAGCTCGGGACAGGGGAAAAATAATGAAAAACTGTTTTTT.

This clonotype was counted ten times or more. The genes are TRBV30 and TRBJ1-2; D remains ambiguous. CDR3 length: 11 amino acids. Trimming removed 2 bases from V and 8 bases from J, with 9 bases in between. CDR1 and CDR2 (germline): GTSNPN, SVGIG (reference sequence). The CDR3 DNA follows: TGTGCCTGGAGTACGGCCCGCGGCTACACCTTC. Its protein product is CAWSTARGYTF.

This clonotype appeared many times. The DNA of the CDR3 is TGTGCCAGCAGCCCTCCTAGCGGGAGCGGAGAGACCCAGTACTTC. It encodes CASSPPSGSGETQYF. J is TRBJ2-5 and V is TRBV11-1; TRBD2 aligns across 10 bases. Germline V gene data show CDR1 as SGHAT and CDR2 as FQDESV (reference sequence). Germline trimming cut 5 bases from V and 4 bases from J; bases unmatched to any gene: 7. The CDR3 spans 15 residues. The full variable domain, in which reference TRBV11-1 and TRBJ2-5 provide the parts outside the CDR3, is EAEVAQSPRYKITEKSQAVAFWCDPISGHATLYWYRQILGQGPELLVQFQDESVVDDSQLPKDRFSAERLKGVDSTLKIQPAELGDSAMYLCASSPPSGSGETQYFGPGTRLLVL.

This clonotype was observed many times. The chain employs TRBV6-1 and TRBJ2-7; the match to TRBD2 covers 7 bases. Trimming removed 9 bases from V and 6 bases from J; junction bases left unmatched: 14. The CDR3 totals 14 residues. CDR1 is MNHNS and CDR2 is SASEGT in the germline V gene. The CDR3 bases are TGTGCCAGTCATGGGCGGGAGAGAAAAGTCGAGCAGTACTTC. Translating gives CASHGRERKVEQYF.

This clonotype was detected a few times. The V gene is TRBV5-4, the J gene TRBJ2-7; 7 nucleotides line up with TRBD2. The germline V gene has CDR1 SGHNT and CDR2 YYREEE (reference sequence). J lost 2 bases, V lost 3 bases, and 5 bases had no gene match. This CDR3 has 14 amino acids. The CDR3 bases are TGTGCCAGCAGCTCGCAGCGGGATACCTACGAGCAGTACTTC. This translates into CASSSQRDTYEQYF.